These 19 T cell receptor beta chains originate from one sample sequenced in a study of cytomegalovirus exposure and HLA in healthy donors. Use of 60 Vbeta and 13 Jbeta primers characterized the PCR. Assay used: immunoSEQ multiplex PCR; TCRdb lists only in-frame clones, some missing. The table has under 85,000 clones, about 79% seen once. The sequenced sample consisted of PBMCs. Receptor source: a man aged 40-50 years in good health and CMV-seronegative.

The chain carries TRBV7-8 and TRBJ1-1, with 12 nucleotides matching TRBD1. Germline V CDR1 and CDR2: SGHVS, FQNEAQ. Unmatched junction bases numbered 3, after V lost 0 bases and J lost 7 bases. CDR3 length: 15 residues. The chain's CDR3 is CASSLAGTGGYEAFF. CDR3 coding DNA: TGTGCCAGCAGCTTAGCTGGGACAGGGGGCTATGAAGCTTTCTTT. The complete variable domain, with remaining parts taken from reference TRBV7-8 and TRBJ1-1, reads GAGVSQSPRYKVAKRGQDVALRCDPISGHVSLFWYQQALGQGPEFLTYFQNEAQLDKSGLPSDRFFAERPEGSVSTLKIQRTQQEDSAVYLCASSLAGTGGYEAFFGQGTRLTVV.

The chain links TRBV30 to TRBJ2-2, with D hard to call. CDR1 GTSNPN and CDR2 SVGIG come from the germline V gene (reference sequence). The CDR3 length is 11 residues. V was trimmed by 5 bases and J by 4 bases, leaving 5 bases between them. The DNA of the CDR3 is TGTGCCTGGGACACCACCGGGGAGCTGTTTTTT. Residues: CAWDTTGELFF.

The rearrangement joins TRBV5-4 to TRBJ1-1; TRBD1 matches at 9 bases. CDR3 length: 14 amino acids. Germline assignment: CDR1 SGHNT and CDR2 YYREEE (reference sequence). V dropped 3 bases and J dropped 4; count of bases not matched to a gene: 4. CDR3 amino acids: CASSSRDRVTEAFF. The CDR3 DNA sequence: TGTGCCAGCAGCTCCCGGGACAGGGTCACTGAAGCTTTCTTT.

This clone was seen once. This chain joins TRBV2 and TRBJ2-1; 7 bases align to TRBD2. The V gene end was trimmed by 4 bases and the J gene end by 9 bases; junction bases not matched to a gene: 3. The length of the CDR3 is 12 residues. CDR1 and CDR2 (germline): SNHLY, FYNNEI. CDR3 in amino acids: CASSAGGGEQFF. The CDR3 bases are TGTGCCAGCAGTGCGGGCGGGGGTGAGCAGTTCTTC.

This clone was found a few times. The J gene is TRBJ2-1, the V gene TRBV28, with D maybe TRBD1 (6 bases). The length of the CDR3 is 17 residues. V was clipped by 4 bases and J by 7 bases, with 23 bases between them. Germline CDR1 is MDHEN and CDR2 is SYDVKM. The CDR3 region is CASSSSLKGVLRNEQFF. CDR3 nucleotide sequence: TGTGCCAGCAGTTCCTCGTTAAAGGGGGTGCTACGGAATGAGCAGTTCTTC.

V is TRBV7-2 and J is TRBJ1-1, with 7 bases identical to TRBD1. The V segment lost 6 bases and the J segment 0 bases; nucleotides outside the gene matches: 10. The CDR3 is 16 amino acids. Germline V gene sequence: CDR1 SGHTA, CDR2 FQGNSA. CDR3 sequence: CASSGTGVMVNTEAFF. For the CDR3, the DNA is TGTGCCAGCAGTGGAACAGGGGTCATGGTGAACACTGAAGCTTTCTTT.

The chain joins TRBV19 to TRBJ1-1, with D hard to call. Trimming took 2 bases from V and 6 from J, leaving 10 bases between them. The CDR3 spans 13 residues. CDR1 is LNHDA and CDR2 is SQIVND in the germline V gene (reference sequence). This chain's CDR3 is CASSIQAGPEAFF. The CDR3 DNA sequence: TGTGCCAGTAGTATACAGGCGGGCCCTGAAGCTTTCTTT. The entire variable domain, with the rest obtained from reference TRBV19 and TRBJ1-1, is as follows: DGGITQSPKYLFRKEGQNVTLSCEQNLNHDAMYWYRQDPGQGLRLIYYSQIVNDFQKGDIAEGYSVSREKKESFPLTVTSAQKNPTAFYLCASSIQAGPEAFFGQGTRLTVV.

The V gene is TRBV7-2, the J gene TRBJ2-3, with 9 bases that match TRBD1. V shed 5 bases and J 6 bases; nucleotides not matched to a gene: 9. CDR1 is SGHTA, CDR2 FQGNSA, per germline. This CDR3 has 15 residues. The CDR3 DNA reads as TGTGCCAGCAGCCAGGGACAGGGAGTTTCGGATACGCAGTATTTT. This encodes CASSQGQGVSDTQYF.

V and J are TRBV20-1 and TRBJ2-3; no definite D call. V was cut by 6 bases and J by 2 bases, with 3 bases left in between. CDR3 size: 10 residues. Looked up from germline, CDR1 is DFQATT and CDR2 is SNEGSKA (reference sequence). This chain's CDR3 is CSAVTDTQYF. CDR3 bases: TGCAGTGCCGTCACAGATACGCAGTATTTT.

The chain joins TRBV19 to TRBJ1-2; D possibly corresponds to TRBD1 (5 bases). Germline V lookup: CDR1 LNHDA, CDR2 SQIVND (reference sequence). The CDR3 extends over 14 amino acids. V was pared by 5 bases and J by 4 bases, with 14 bases between. CDR3 nucleotides: TGTGCCAGTAGTTCCCCCCCCGGGGGCTATGGCTACACCTTC. It yields the protein CASSSPPGGYGYTF.

The V gene is TRBV28, the J gene TRBJ2-4, with 7 bases lining up with TRBD1. V dropped 8 bases and J dropped 7; count of bases not matched to a gene: 14. Per germline, CDR1 MDHEN and CDR2 SYDVKM. The CDR3 covers 15 residues. The CDR3 loop is CASSKGGRLGNIQYF. The CDR3 coding sequence is TGTGCCAGCTCTAAAGGGGGCAGGCTCGGGAACATTCAGTACTTC.

This rearrangement joins TRBV4-2 to TRBJ2-7, with 11 bases aligning to TRBD2. The germline V gene has CDR1 LGHNA and CDR2 YNFKEQ. The CDR3 is made up of 17 amino acids. Trimming cost V 0 bases and J 6 bases; bases outside gene matches: 10. DNA for the CDR3: TGTGCCAGCAGCCAAGAGGTAAGGCTAGCGGGAGGAAGCGAGCAGTACTTC. It codes for CASSQEVRLAGGSEQYF.

This clone was seen only once. The chain combines TRBV6-6 with TRBJ2-1; 10 bases line up with TRBD2. Germline V lookup: CDR1 MNHNY, CDR2 SVGAGI (reference sequence). Trimming at V came to 0 bases and at J to 9 bases, leaving 5 bases not matched to a gene. CDR3 length: 15 residues. The CDR3 DNA sequence: TGTGCCAGCAGTTACTCTGCTAGCGGGAGCGGTGAGCAGTTCTTC. It translates to CASSYSASGSGEQFF.

The chain combines TRBV19 with TRBJ2-5; TRBD2 matches at 10 bases. This CDR3 region has 15 residues. CDR1 and CDR2 from the germline V gene are LNHDA and SQIVND (reference sequence). With 5 bases clipped from V and 3 bases from J, the junction kept 6 bases outside the gene matches. The CDR3 DNA sequence: TGTGCCAGTAGTGGTCTAGCGGGAGCGGAAGAGACCCAGTACTTC. It codes for CASSGLAGAEETQYF.

V gene TRBV15 combines with J gene TRBJ1-4; D call uncertain. The ends were cut back, 3 bases at V and 0 bases at J, with 8 bases in the middle. Germline CDR1 and CDR2: LNHNV and YYDKDF (reference sequence). The CDR3 has 15 residues. The CDR3 bases are TGTGCCACCAGCAGGAGGTCTGCAACTAATGAAAAACTGTTTTTT. Amino acid sequence: CATSRRSATNEKLFF.

The V and J genes are TRBV7-9 and TRBJ1-5, with unresolved D. This CDR3 spans 13 amino acids. Germline CDR1 and CDR2: SEHNR and FQNEAQ (reference sequence). The germline V and J ends were trimmed by 8 bases and 0 bases, with 8 bases remaining between them. The CDR3 DNA reads as TGTGCCAGCGCGGGGTATAGCAATCAGCCCCAGCATTTT. Translated: CASAGYSNQPQHF.

The chain joins TRBV14 to TRBJ2-7; possible D gene TRBD2, 5 bases. This CDR3 spans 13 amino acids. Trimming stripped 4 bases from V and 9 bases from J, with 16 bases between. The germline CDR1 and CDR2 sequences are SGHDN and FVKESK. The CDR3 loop reads CASSPPGWGAQYF. Written as DNA, the CDR3 is TGTGCCAGCAGCCCCCCCGGGTGGGGAGCGCAGTACTTC.

The rearrangement joins TRBV10-1 to TRBJ2-5; D gene uncertain. The closer fit of TRBJ2-7 to the DNA end suggests the J call may be wrong. Germline loops: CDR1 WNHNN, CDR2 SYGVQD (reference sequence). This CDR3 region has 13 residues. This CDR3 reads CASSDGQRYEQYF. The CDR3 nucleotides are TGCGCCAGCAGTGATGGTCAACGCTACGAGCAGTACTTC.

The J gene is TRBJ2-2, the V gene TRBV6-5; 8 bases map to TRBD1. The germline V gene encodes CDR1 MNHEY and CDR2 SVGAGI. J lost 3 bases, V lost 6 bases, and 6 bases had no gene match. This CDR3 region has 15 residues. As DNA, the CDR3 is TGTGCCAGCAGCCTCGACAGGGGTTACACCGGGGAGCTGTTTTTT. Protein sequence: CASSLDRGYTGELFF.